This is a list of T cell receptor beta chains from one sample in a study of T cells in Graves' hyperthyroidism and ophthalmopathy. TCRdb fed the multiplex PCR reads into MiXCR, producing one record per CDR3 protein. The table has approximately 530,000 distinct CDR3 sequences, around 20% seen once. Sequencing was carried out using blood. These receptors all come from a man aged 40-55 years with Graves' ophthalmopathy. Both conserved end residues are part of each CDR3. D genes are given only for firm matches. For some rows the clone size is stated as once, few or many, or as a class when expanded; others skip it.

cdr3_aa	cdr3_nt	d_call	v_call	j_call	clone_size
CASSREPTEAFF	TGTGCCAGCAGCCGGGAGCCGACTGAAGCTTTCTTT	-	TRBV11-3	TRBJ1-1	many
CASSYNGENTEAFF	TGTGCCAGCAGTTACAACGGCGAGAACACTGAAGCTTTCTTT	-	TRBV6-1	TRBJ1-1	many
CASSSTFQRNWDTEAFF	TGTGCCAGCAGCTCCACCTTCCAACGGAATTGGGACACTGAAGCTTTCTTT	-	TRBV7-3	TRBJ1-1	-
CASSQEEGGPYEQFF	TGTGCCAGCAGCCAAGAGGAGGGAGGGCCCTATGAGCAGTTCTTC	TRBD2	TRBV4-2	TRBJ2-1	few
CASSPQWDTAGEQYF	TGTGCCAGCAGCCCACAATGGGACACTGCGGGCGAGCAGTACTTC	-	TRBV5-5	TRBJ2-7	few
CASRSQGAGVDEQYF	TGTGCCAGCAGGTCCCAAGGGGCAGGGGTCGACGAGCAGTACTTC	-	TRBV28	TRBJ2-7	few
CASSDRGFQETQYF	TGTGCCAGCTCGGACAGGGGGTTCCAAGAGACCCAGTACTTC	TRBD1	TRBV27	TRBJ2-5	-
CASTPPGGTLYEQYF	TGTGCCAGCACCCCGCCCGGGGGGACCCTCTACGAGCAGTACTTC	TRBD2	TRBV28	TRBJ2-7	few
CASSRLSGPRTDTQYF	TGTGCCAGCAGCCGCCTAAGCGGCCCCCGCACAGATACGCAGTATTTT	-	TRBV6-9	TRBJ2-3	-
CASSEINYGYTF	TGTGCCAGCAGCGAAATTAACTATGGCTACACCTTC	-	TRBV12-3/TRBV12-4	TRBJ1-2	few
CSVVAVYNEQFF	TGCAGCGTTGTAGCCGTTTACAATGAGCAGTTCTTC	-	TRBV29-1	TRBJ2-1	-
CSALRDTSSQPQHF	TGCAGCGCTCTAAGGGACACCAGCAGTCAGCCCCAGCATTTT	-	TRBV20-1	TRBJ1-5	-
CASSTTGARNQPQHF	TGTGCCAGCAGTACGACAGGGGCGCGGAATCAGCCCCAGCATTTT	TRBD1	TRBV12-3/TRBV12-4	TRBJ1-5	few
CASSSAGWLYEQYF	TGTGCCAGCAGTTCCGCAGGGTGGCTCTACGAGCAGTACTTC	-	TRBV12-3/TRBV12-4	TRBJ2-7	-
CASSFTPTGGINIQYF	TGTGCCAGCAGTTTCACTCCGACAGGGGGCATCAACATTCAGTACTTC	TRBD1	TRBV12-3/TRBV12-4	TRBJ2-4	many
CASSFTGSTDTQYF	TGTGCCAGCAGCTTTACAGGGAGCACAGATACGCAGTATTTT	-	TRBV7-8	TRBJ2-3	many
CASSPGTVEAFF	TGTGCCAGCAGCCCCGGGACCGTCGAAGCTTTCTTT	-	TRBV11-2	TRBJ1-1	many
CASTILRQGVNYGYTF	TGTGCCAGCACGATACTTAGACAGGGCGTCAACTATGGCTACACCTTC	TRBD1	TRBV28	TRBJ1-2	many
CASSYVGGGEQFF	TGTGCCAGCAGCTATGTGGGGGGGGGTGAGCAGTTCTTC	TRBD2	TRBV11-2	TRBJ2-1	-
CASSPLNSPLHF	TGTGCCAGCAGCCCCCTAAATTCACCCCTCCACTTT	-	TRBV3-1	TRBJ1-6	few
CASSSGGSGRFEQYF	TGTGCCAGCAGTTCTGGAGGCAGCGGGAGGTTTGAGCAGTACTTC	TRBD2	TRBV28	TRBJ2-7	many
CSARIAGGPNIQYF	TGCAGTGCTAGAATAGCGGGGGGGCCAAACATTCAGTACTTC	TRBD2	TRBV20-1	TRBJ2-4	-
CSVEGGQGYGNTIYF	TGCAGCGTTGAAGGGGGACAGGGGTATGGAAACACCATATATTTT	TRBD1	TRBV29-1	TRBJ1-3	-
CASSFGAGTGYGYTF	TGTGCCAGCAGCTTCGGTGCCGGGACAGGGTACGGCTACACCTTC	TRBD1	TRBV7-9	TRBJ1-2	few
CASSGRPERLRWDEQFF	TGCGCCAGCAGCGGAAGGCCCGAGAGGTTAAGGTGGGATGAGCAGTTCTTC	-	TRBV11-1	TRBJ2-1	-
CSAGPPFNMNTEAFF	TGCAGCGCTGGGCCCCCCTTTAACATGAACACTGAAGCTTTCTTT	-	TRBV20-1	TRBJ1-1	many
CSARGLAGSPTDTQYF	TGCAGTGCTAGGGGATTAGCGGGGAGCCCTACAGATACGCAGTATTTT	TRBD2	TRBV20-1	TRBJ2-3	many
CASSQGSGVYEKLFF	TGTGCCAGCAGCCAAGGGTCCGGAGTTTACGAAAAACTGTTTTTT	-	TRBV3-1	TRBJ1-4	few
CASSTTGGVTEAFF	TGCGCCAGCAGTACTACAGGGGGGGTCACTGAAGCTTTCTTT	TRBD1	TRBV5-1	TRBJ1-1	-
CASLRGDTQYF	TGCGCCAGCCTGAGGGGGGATACGCAGTATTTT	-	TRBV5-1	TRBJ2-3	many
CASSLRGFSGSYGGELFF	TGTGCCAGCAGTTTGCGGGGTTTTAGCGGGAGTTACGGCGGGGAGCTGTTTTTT	TRBD2	TRBV28	TRBJ2-2	few
CACTTGTRGGETQYF	TGTGCCTGTACAACCGGGACCCGAGGGGGAGAGACCCAGTACTTC	-	TRBV30	TRBJ2-5	few
CASSVARGPRGRDDEQFF	TGTGCCAGCAGCGTAGCCAGGGGCCCTCGGGGAAGGGACGATGAGCAGTTCTTC	-	TRBV9	TRBJ2-1	-
CASSGDRQGADTEAFF	TGTGCCAGCAGTGGAGACCGTCAGGGGGCGGACACTGAAGCTTTCTTT	TRBD1	TRBV28	TRBJ1-1	-
CASSLVSRGSGNTIYF	TGTGCCAGCAGCTTAGTGTCGAGGGGATCTGGAAACACCATATATTTT	-	TRBV7-6	TRBJ1-3	-
CASSANWPASHGYTF	TGTGCCAGCAGCGCAAATTGGCCTGCGTCTCATGGCTACACCTTC	-	TRBV12-3/TRBV12-4	TRBJ1-2	-
CASSQGQGGHYEQFF	TGTGCCAGCAGCCAAGGACAGGGGGGGCACTACGAGCAGTTCTTC	TRBD1	TRBV7-3	TRBJ2-1	-
CASRGDRENTGELFF	TGTGCCAGCAGAGGGGACAGGGAAAACACCGGGGAGCTGTTTTTT	TRBD1	TRBV6-1	TRBJ2-2	-
CASRTTGGVDYGYTF	TGTGCCAGCAGAACGACAGGGGGCGTAGACTATGGCTACACCTTC	TRBD1	TRBV7-9	TRBJ1-2	-
CASSSVDRGQRETQYF	TGTGCCAGCAGTTCTGTGGACAGGGGGCAACGCGAGACCCAGTACTTC	TRBD1	TRBV28	TRBJ2-5	many
CASKQDRVTDTQYF	TGTGCCAGCAAACAAGACAGGGTCACAGATACGCAGTATTTT	TRBD1	TRBV6-1	TRBJ2-3	-
CAWSVPHNPSQLFF	TGTGCCTGGAGTGTCCCTCACAATCCCTCACAACTGTTTTTT	-	TRBV30	TRBJ1-4	many
CASRAGTGENSPLHF	TGTGCCAGCAGGGCCGGGACAGGGGAAAATTCACCCCTCCACTTT	TRBD1	TRBV27	TRBJ1-6	-
CASSEGLVNTGELFF	TGTGCCAGCAGTGAAGGGCTAGTGAACACCGGGGAGCTGTTTTTT	-	TRBV2	TRBJ2-2	many
CSARSGLGPREQYF	TGCAGTGCTAGGTCGGGACTAGGACCTCGCGAGCAGTACTTC	TRBD2	TRBV20-1	TRBJ2-7	many
CASSPIQGAASPQPQHF	TGTGCCAGCAGCCCTATACAGGGGGCGGCTAGTCCCCAGCCCCAGCATTTT	TRBD1	TRBV7-2	TRBJ1-5	-
CSARDWRGNYEQYF	TGCAGTGCTAGAGATTGGAGGGGGAACTACGAGCAGTACTTC	-	TRBV20-1	TRBJ2-7	-
CASSVLAGLDTQYF	TGTGCCAGCAGTGTGCTAGCGGGGTTAGATACGCAGTATTTT	TRBD2	TRBV7-3	TRBJ2-3	few
CASSPAPTSGRTLAKNIQYF	TGTGCCAGCAGCCCGGCCCCGACTAGCGGGAGGACTCTAGCCAAAAACATTCAGTACTTC	TRBD2	TRBV9	TRBJ2-4	-
CASSIPPGQGVYEQYF	TGCGCCAGCAGCATCCCTCCGGGACAGGGGGTCTACGAGCAGTACTTC	TRBD1	TRBV4-1	TRBJ2-7	few